The sequence of this T cell receptor (beta chain) was determined in a study of blood T cell repertoires in COVID-19. Study overall: Samples came from the United States, Italy and Spain, spanning acute and convalescent COVID-19. The cDNA or gDNA used as material had been derived from T cells, B-cell-depleted T cells, or PBMCs.

J lost 5 bases, V lost 2 bases, and 8 bases had no gene match. The CDR3 extends over 15 amino acids. Germline CDR1 SGHTA, CDR2 FQGTGA. How the authors handled the data: The assay estimated nucleated cells by amplifying reference gene primers. The table came from immunoSEQ multiplex PCR; TCRdb's copy has only in-frame clones and leaves some out. The V and J calls and the clone size are those of that table, but D and trimming were determined from the DNA. Of some 150,000 clones listed, 70% to 90% are singletons. What was sequenced was peripheral blood. The TCR was taken from a woman aged 80 or older with acute or convalescent COVID-19. The chain is built from TRBV7-3 and TRBJ2-5; TRBD2 matches at 7 bases. DNA for the CDR3: TGTGCCAGCAGCTTATCAGCGGGGCCCTGGGAGACCCAGTACTTC. It codes for CASSLSAGPWETQYF.